The following is a TCR beta chain sequence with its context. The data derive from a study of blood T cell repertoires in COVID-19. Study in general: Samples came from the United States, Italy and Spain, spanning acute and convalescent COVID-19. Sources were T cells, B-cell-depleted T cells, or PBMCs; the material itself was cDNA or gDNA.

Recovered status in Cohort 3 required two negative PCRs, clearance, or symptom resolution. Some clones are missing from TCRdb's copy, which holds only in-frame ones; the method was immunoSEQ multiplex PCR. The table has fewer than 400,000 clones, approximately 90% seen once; the top ten hold roughly a tenth. This sequence was found in a woman between 50 and 59 years old who had recovered from COVID-19. Sequencing was performed on PBMCs or T cells enriched from blood (not recorded which).

The CDR3, as DNA: TGTGCCAGCTCACCCGAGGGTTCAGGTAGCAATCAGCCCCAGCATTTT. This gives the protein CASSPEGSGSNQPQHF. The chain uses TRBV18 and TRBJ1-5; the D is unclear. The germline gives CDR1 KGHSH, CDR2 LQKENI. V was pared by 3 bases and J by 0 bases, with 12 bases between. The CDR3 extends over 16 amino acids.